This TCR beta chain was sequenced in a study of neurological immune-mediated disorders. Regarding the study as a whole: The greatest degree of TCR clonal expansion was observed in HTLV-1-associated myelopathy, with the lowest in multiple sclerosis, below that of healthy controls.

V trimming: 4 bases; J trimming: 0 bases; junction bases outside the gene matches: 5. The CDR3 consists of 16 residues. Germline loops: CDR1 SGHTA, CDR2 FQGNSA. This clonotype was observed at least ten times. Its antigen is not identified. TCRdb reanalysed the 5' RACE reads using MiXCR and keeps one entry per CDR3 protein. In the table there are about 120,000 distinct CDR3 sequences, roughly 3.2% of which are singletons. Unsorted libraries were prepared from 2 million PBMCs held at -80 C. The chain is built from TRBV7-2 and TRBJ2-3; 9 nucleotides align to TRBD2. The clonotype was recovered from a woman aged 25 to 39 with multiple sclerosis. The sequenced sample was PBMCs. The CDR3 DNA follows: TGTGCCAGCAGCTCCCGACTAGCGGCAAGCACAGATACGCAGTATTTT. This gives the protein CASSSRLAASTDTQYF.